This T cell receptor beta chain emerged from a study of T cell repertoires in cytomegalovirus infection. Study in general: The public TCR beta signatures pointed to both CMV infection and matching HLA type.

The CDR3 is 10 residues long, counting both termini. In germline, CDR1 is DFQATT, CDR2 SNEGSKA (reference sequence). This clonotype showed up just a few times. Antigen: not known. This CDR3 is missing its conserved last phenylalanine or tryptophan, likely due to a read error. It is unclear where the CDR3 begins or ends on the DNA, so no DNA is shown, and the CDR3 is as TCRdb lists it. TCRdb re-called the reads through MiXCR, storing one row per CDR3 protein. The sample consists of about 400,000 distinct CDR3 sequences, 15% to 20% of them appearing once. Overall study results and limits: Summed frequency of shared TCR beta families picked out CMV carriers who also had the relevant HLA. The study found HLA-C-restricted CMV-specific TCR beta clonotypes dominating the ex vivo response.

This chain links TRBV20-1 with TRBJ2-7. Source material: PBMCs. The clonotype was recovered from a human donor in good health (CMV status not recorded). Some clones in this sample may be carry-over from other donors' samples. The CDR3 region is CSARDLSSGK.